These T cell receptor beta chains were read from a single sample in a study of shared clonotypes between healthy human individuals. TCRdb's table, derived via immunoSEQ multiplex PCR, lists solely in-frame clones and lacks some. The repertoire holds roughly 600,000 clones, roughly 98% seen once, with 0.3% in the top ten. The specimen sequenced was naive CD8+ T cells sorted from blood. The receptors were sampled from a man aged 25-45 years in good health. The CDR3 runs from the conserved cysteine through the conserved F or W. A D gene is named only where the DNA matches it firmly. Size values are once, few and many counts, or a class for expanded clones, and some rows have none.

>NA|12|TRBV29-1|TRBJ2-7|NA
CSVRTGSYEQYF
TGCAGCGTCCGGACTGGCTCCTACGAGCAGTACTTC
>NA|14|TRBV7-6|TRBJ1-2|NA
CASSLGLHNYGYTF
TGTGCCAGCAGCTTGGGCTTGCATAACTATGGCTACACCTTC
>TRBD2|16|TRBV9|TRBJ2-7|NA
CASSGYTSGRGDEQYF
TGTGCCAGCAGCGGATACACTAGCGGGAGAGGCGACGAGCAGTACTTC
>NA|15|TRBV9|TRBJ2-3|NA
CASSVYGAATDTQYF
TGTGCCAGCAGCGTCTACGGGGCCGCCACAGATACGCAGTATTTT
>NA|14|TRBV27|TRBJ1-1|NA
CASSTRTANTEAFF
TGTGCCAGCAGTACCCGGACGGCGAACACTGAAGCTTTCTTT
>TRBD1|14|TRBV29-1|TRBJ2-3|NA
CSVEEGQGPDTQYF
TGCAGCGTTGAAGAAGGACAGGGGCCAGATACGCAGTATTTT
>TRBD2|15|TRBV5-1|TRBJ2-7|NA
CASSLAPAGAYEQYF
TGCGCCAGCAGCTTGGCCCCAGCGGGAGCGTACGAGCAGTACTTC
>NA|11|TRBV10-2|TRBJ2-5|NA
CASSGQETQYF
TGCGCCAGCAGTGGGCAAGAGACCCAGTACTTC
>NA|12|TRBV14|TRBJ2-3|once
CASSQDIDTQYF
TGTGCCAGCAGCCAAGATATAGATACGCAGTATTTT
>NA|11|TRBV20-1|TRBJ1-4|once
CSAAGERELFF
TGCAGTGCCGCCGGGGAGCGGGAACTGTTTTTT
>NA|12|TRBV2|TRBJ2-7|NA
CASLGKVNEQYF
TGTGCCAGCTTAGGCAAGGTGAACGAGCAGTACTTC
>NA|14|TRBV5-1|TRBJ1-1|NA
CASRFRHPNTEAFF
TGCGCCAGCAGATTTCGGCACCCGAACACTGAAGCTTTCTTT
>TRBD2|16|TRBV27|TRBJ2-7|NA
CASRLSGSGSSYEQYF
TGTGCCAGCAGACTTAGCGGGAGTGGGAGCTCCTACGAGCAGTACTTC
>NA|14|TRBV27|TRBJ1-5|NA
CASSLIGLNQPQHF
TGTGCCAGCAGTTTGATCGGGCTAAATCAGCCCCAGCATTTT
>TRBD1|16|TRBV7-9|TRBJ2-5|NA
CASSETRQGAWETQYF
TGTGCCAGCAGCGAAACTAGACAGGGGGCTTGGGAGACCCAGTACTTC
>TRBD1|16|TRBV5-4|TRBJ2-7|NA
CASSFIGDRGGYEQYF
TGTGCCAGCAGCTTCATCGGGGACAGGGGAGGGTACGAGCAGTACTTC
>TRBD2|17|TRBV5-1|TRBJ2-1|NA
CASSLLGTSGTQSEQFF
TGCGCCAGCAGCTTACTCGGGACTAGCGGGACGCAGAGTGAGCAGTTCTTC
>NA|16|TRBV14|TRBJ2-7|NA
CASSPFLQGTGYEQYF
TGTGCCAGCAGCCCCTTTCTTCAGGGTACGGGCTACGAGCAGTACTTC
>NA|14|TRBV27|TRBJ2-3|NA
CASSLSQGGDTQYF
TGTGCCAGCAGTTTATCGCAGGGTGGAGATACGCAGTATTTT
>TRBD1|15|TRBV5-5|TRBJ2-7|NA
CASSPRGTGVHEQYF
TGTGCCAGCAGCCCTCGCGGGACAGGGGTACACGAGCAGTACTTC
>TRBD1|16|TRBV13|TRBJ2-1|NA
CASSLRPTGPYNEQFF
TGTGCCAGCAGCTTAAGGCCGACAGGGCCCTACAATGAGCAGTTCTTC
>NA|15|TRBV7-6|TRBJ2-1|NA
CASSPGAGPANEQFF
TGTGCCAGCAGCCCAGGGGCGGGGCCCGCCAATGAGCAGTTCTTC
>NA|15|TRBV4-3|TRBJ1-5|NA
CASSQDHVEGQPQHF
TGCGCCAGCAGCCAAGATCACGTAGAAGGTCAGCCCCAGCATTTT
>NA|15|TRBV2|TRBJ2-7|NA
CASSPGGLPIYEQYF
TGTGCCAGCAGTCCAGGGGGACTACCAATATACGAGCAGTACTTC
>TRBD1|15|TRBV7-9|TRBJ2-1|NA
CASSHRDRVANEQFF
TGTGCCAGCAGCCACCGGGACAGGGTGGCCAATGAGCAGTTCTTC
>TRBD1|18|TRBV7-2|TRBJ2-3|once
CASSVGTGWTASTDTQYF
TGTGCCAGCAGCGTCGGGACAGGGTGGACTGCTAGCACAGATACGCAGTATTTT
>TRBD2|14|TRBV28|TRBJ2-7|NA
CASSSASGPYEQYF
TGTGCCAGCAGTTCGGCTAGCGGTCCCTACGAGCAGTACTTC
>NA|12|TRBV7-9|TRBJ1-1|NA
CASSLSLAEAFF
TGTGCCAGCAGCCTCTCACTCGCTGAAGCTTTCTTT
>TRBD2|13|TRBV11-1|TRBJ2-7|NA
CASSWGGSNEQYF
TGTGCCAGCAGCTGGGGGGGGTCCAACGAGCAGTACTTC
>TRBD2|15|TRBV5-1|TRBJ2-7|NA
CASSLGLASSYEQYF
TGCGCCAGCAGCTTGGGACTAGCGAGTTCCTACGAGCAGTACTTC
>TRBD2|15|TRBV9|TRBJ2-3|NA
CASSAGLASRDTQYF
TGTGCCAGCAGCGCGGGACTAGCGTCTCGGGATACGCAGTATTTT
>TRBD1|12|TRBV6-5|TRBJ2-1|NA
CASSHPGQEQFF
TGTGCCAGCAGTCATCCGGGACAGGAGCAGTTCTTC
>NA|13|TRBV10-1|TRBJ2-7|NA
CASSAGPEDEQYF
TGCGCCAGCAGTGCGGGACCCGAGGACGAGCAGTACTTC
>NA|13|TRBV27|TRBJ1-2|NA
CASSPSPYYGYTF
TGTGCCAGCAGTCCCTCTCCTTACTATGGCTACACCTTC
>TRBD1|15|TRBV14|TRBJ1-2|once
CASSQVAGGYYGYTF
TGTGCCAGCAGCCAAGTGGCAGGGGGCTACTATGGCTACACCTTC
>NA|13|TRBV29-1|TRBJ2-7|NA
CSVEDKSNYEQYF
TGCAGCGTTGAAGACAAGTCGAACTACGAGCAGTACTTC
>NA|16|TRBV5-6|TRBJ2-2|NA
CASSLEDGSRSGELFF
TGTGCCAGCAGCTTGGAGGACGGGAGCCGCTCCGGGGAGCTGTTTTTT
>NA|17|TRBV4-1|TRBJ2-1|NA
CASSPTVWDYSYNEQFF
TGCGCCAGCAGCCCAACGGTATGGGATTACTCCTACAATGAGCAGTTCTTC
>NA|18|TRBV5-5|TRBJ1-2|NA
CASSAILGTKLISYGYTF
TGTGCCAGCAGCGCAATCCTGGGGACCAAACTCATATCCTATGGCTACACCTTC
>NA|13|TRBV27|TRBJ2-7|NA
CASSLSETYEQYF
TGTGCCAGCAGTTTATCGGAGACCTACGAGCAGTACTTC
>TRBD2|16|TRBV6-5|TRBJ2-7|NA
CASSYSAGGLAVEQYF
TGTGCCAGCAGTTATTCAGCGGGAGGGCTCGCTGTCGAGCAGTACTTC
>TRBD2|15|TRBV9|TRBJ2-1|NA
CASSVGQREYHEQFF
TGTGCCAGCAGCGTAGGTCAGCGGGAGTACCATGAGCAGTTCTTC
>NA|12|TRBV7-8|TRBJ2-7|NA
CASSPSSGEQYF
TGTGCCAGCAGCCCCTCCAGCGGCGAGCAGTACTTC
>TRBD1|15|TRBV28|TRBJ2-7|NA
CASSEDRGPPREQYF
TGTGCCAGCAGCGAGGACAGGGGGCCCCCTCGGGAGCAGTACTTC
>NA|15|TRBV27|TRBJ1-5|NA
CASSKQGVGNQPQHF
TGTGCCAGCAGTAAACAGGGAGTCGGCAATCAGCCCCAGCATTTT
>NA|13|TRBV4-1|TRBJ2-7|NA
CASSPLGGYEQYF
TGCGCCAGCAGCCCACTAGGCGGCTACGAGCAGTACTTC
>TRBD2|13|TRBV5-1|TRBJ2-1|NA
CASTSSGSPEQFF
TGCGCCAGCACTTCTAGCGGGAGCCCCGAGCAGTTCTTC
>NA|14|TRBV5-8|TRBJ1-2|once
CASSLAAYNYGYTF
TGTGCCAGCAGCTTGGCGGCGTATAACTATGGCTACACCTTC
>TRBD2|16|TRBV5-4|TRBJ2-1|NA
CASSPDQRGPGGEQFF
TGTGCCAGCAGCCCCGACCAGCGGGGGCCAGGCGGGGAGCAGTTCTTC
>NA|14|TRBV5-1|TRBJ1-2|few
CASSLTGDGYGYTF
TGCGCCAGCAGCTTGACGGGTGATGGCTATGGCTACACCTTC
>TRBD1|14|TRBV7-2|TRBJ1-1|NA
CASLTPRAGGKAFF
TGTGCCAGCCTCACTCCCCGAGCAGGGGGAAAAGCTTTCTTT